This is a list of T cell receptor beta chains from one sample in a study of blood T cell repertoires in COVID-19. Sequencing used immunoSEQ multiplex PCR; TCRdb keeps in-frame clones, though not all of them. The data hold approximately 190,000 clones, with about 81% observed a single time. Sequencing input: peripheral blood. The source is a man aged 25 to 40 with active or convalescent COVID-19. Each CDR3 is given with its conserved first and last residue. The D gene is left open where the match is weak. Where a row states a size, it is once, few, many or the class of an expanded clone; other rows omit it.

V gene	clone size	J gene	D gene	CDR3 DNA	CDR3 protein
TRBV11-2	NA	TRBJ1-4	NA	TGTGCCAGCAGCTTAGTGTCAGGGTTATTGGAAAAACTGTTTTTT	CASSLVSGLLEKLFF
TRBV9	many	TRBJ1-4	NA	TGTGCCAGCAGCGCCCGCGGGGGGCTGGGCGAAAAACTGTTTTTT	CASSARGGLGEKLFF
TRBV6-4	NA	TRBJ1-1	NA	TGTGCCAGCAGTGACTCTCCACAGGGAAGGTTGAACACTGAAGCTTTCTTT	CASSDSPQGRLNTEAFF
TRBV19	NA	TRBJ2-3	TRBD2	TGTGCCAGTACCTTTGTCGGCGGGGGGACAGATACGCAGTATTTT	CASTFVGGGTDTQYF
TRBV5-1	NA	TRBJ1-1	NA	TGCGCCAGCAAGTCCCACGGGAACACTGAAGCTTTCTTT	CASKSHGNTEAFF
TRBV3-1/TRBV3-2	NA	TRBJ2-7	NA	TGTGCCAGCAGCAAAAGCGGGTTAGCAATCCTATACTTC	CASSKSGLAILYF
TRBV21-1	once	TRBJ1-5	NA	TGTGCCAGCAGCAAAGCGGGGGGACTTCTCAATCAGCCCCAGCATTTT	CASSKAGGLLNQPQHF
TRBV6-5	NA	TRBJ1-2	NA	TGTGCCAGCAGGTTCGCGCGACAGAAGGGCCCTGGCTACACCTTC	CASRFARQKGPGYTF
TRBV28	NA	TRBJ2-7	NA	TGTGCCAGCAGCCACAGGGTCGATCTACTAGGGCAGTACTTC	CASSHRVDLLGQYF
TRBV6-5	once	TRBJ1-4	NA	TGTGCCAGCCACCGCACAGCAACTAATGAAAAACTGTTTTTT	CASHRTATNEKLFF
TRBV12-3/TRBV12-4	NA	TRBJ2-5	NA	TGTGCCAGCAGCCCTCAGGGGGGAGAGACCCAGTACTTC	CASSPQGGETQYF
TRBV18	NA	TRBJ1-1	NA	TGTGCCAGCTCACCTTACCAGGGTACTGAAGCTTTCTTT	CASSPYQGTEAFF
TRBV6-5	NA	TRBJ2-7	TRBD1	TGTGCCAGCAGTTACTCGCGTCGGGACAGGGTGAACGAGCAGTACTTC	CASSYSRRDRVNEQYF
TRBV29-1	NA	TRBJ1-3	TRBD1	TGCAGCGTTGAGGTTCAGGGGGGATACTCTGGAAACACCATATATTTT	CSVEVQGGYSGNTIYF
TRBV6-5	NA	TRBJ1-2	TRBD1	TGTGCCAGCAGCGGGACAGGGGGGTATGGCTACACCTTC	CASSGTGGYGYTF
TRBV4-1	NA	TRBJ1-4	TRBD1	TGCGCCAGCAGACCGTTGACAGGGACGAATGAAAAACTGTTTTTT	CASRPLTGTNEKLFF
TRBV6-5	NA	TRBJ1-1	TRBD1	TGTGCCAGCAGTTACGGACAGGCTAACACTGAAGCTTTCTTT	CASSYGQANTEAFF
TRBV19	NA	TRBJ1-3	TRBD1	TGTGCCAGTAGTGAAACAGGGGGCGGTGGAAACACCATATATTTT	CASSETGGGGNTIYF
TRBV20-1	once	TRBJ1-1	NA	TGCAGTGCCTTTGGACTCACTGAAGCTTTCTTT	CSAFGLTEAFF
TRBV5-4	NA	TRBJ1-1	NA	TGTGCCAGCAGCTTCGGGGGAAACACTGAAGCTTTCTTT	CASSFGGNTEAFF
TRBV9	NA	TRBJ2-2	NA	TGTGCCAGCAGCCCGTCGGGGGCGAACACCGGGGAGCTGTTTTTT	CASSPSGANTGELFF
TRBV24-1	NA	TRBJ2-2	TRBD1	TGTGCCACCAGTGATGGCGACAGGGGGCGATGGACCGGGGAGCTGTTTTTT	CATSDGDRGRWTGELFF
TRBV5-4	NA	TRBJ2-7	TRBD1	TGTGCCAGCAGCTTACTACTGAGGACAGGGACCTACGAGCAGTACTTC	CASSLLLRTGTYEQYF
TRBV14	NA	TRBJ2-3	TRBD2	TGTGCCAGCAGCCAAGTGGGGCGGGAGGACCCCCAGTATTTT	CASSQVGREDPQYF
TRBV6-2/TRBV6-3	NA	TRBJ2-5	NA	TGTGCCAGCAGTTACCGTGGCCCCGGGGAGACCCAGTACTTC	CASSYRGPGETQYF
TRBV9	NA	TRBJ2-2	TRBD2	TGTGCCAGCAGCGTAGGTACTAGCGGGAGTGGTACCGGGGAGCTGTTTTTT	CASSVGTSGSGTGELFF
TRBV6-5	NA	TRBJ1-3	TRBD1	TGTGCCAGCAGTTTTGGGACAGGGCCGGTTGGAAACACCATATATTTT	CASSFGTGPVGNTIYF
TRBV19	NA	TRBJ1-1	NA	TGTGCCAGTAGTCTTGGGCCTGAAGCTTTCTTT	CASSLGPEAFF
TRBV4-1	once	TRBJ2-1	TRBD2	TGCGCCAGCAGCCAATCGACTAGCGGGAGGCGCAATGAGCAGTTCTTC	CASSQSTSGRRNEQFF
TRBV11-2	once	TRBJ2-1	TRBD1	TGTGCCAGCAGCTTAGGACAGGGCAACGGGTACAATGAGCAGTTCTTC	CASSLGQGNGYNEQFF
TRBV11-2	NA	TRBJ2-1	TRBD2	TGTGCCAGCAGCTCTTTTGCGGGGGACCCTCATGAGCAGTTCTTC	CASSSFAGDPHEQFF
TRBV28	NA	TRBJ1-2	NA	TGTGCCAGCAGTTTATACAGGGCCTATGGCTACACCTTC	CASSLYRAYGYTF
TRBV6-6	NA	TRBJ2-6	NA	TGTGCCAGCAGGCGTCAGGACATTGCTGGGGCCAACGTCCTGACTTTC	CASRRQDIAGANVLTF
TRBV7-9	NA	TRBJ1-2	TRBD1	TGTGCCAGCAGCTTAGAAGGGACAGACTATGGCTACACCTTC	CASSLEGTDYGYTF
TRBV6-5	NA	TRBJ1-2	NA	TGTGCCAGCAGTTACGGCAAGTCCCACTATGGCTACACCTTC	CASSYGKSHYGYTF
TRBV4-1	NA	TRBJ1-6	TRBD1	TGCGCCAGCAGCCAGGGACAGAATTCACCCCTCCACTTT	CASSQGQNSPLHF
TRBV4-3	NA	TRBJ2-7	NA	NA	CASSQAYISASGYEQYF
TRBV4-1	NA	TRBJ2-7	NA	TGCGCCAGCAGCCTTCCGGGACATCGCCCCTACGAGCAGTACTTC	CASSLPGHRPYEQYF
TRBV5-6	NA	TRBJ2-2	TRBD1	TGTGCCAGCAGCTTTGTCTCGGACAGGATAAGTACCGGGGAGCTGTTTTTT	CASSFVSDRISTGELFF
TRBV9	NA	TRBJ1-1	TRBD1	TGTGCCAGCAGCGTAGCCGGACAGGGAAAAGCTTTCTTT	CASSVAGQGKAFF
TRBV6-6	NA	TRBJ1-1	NA	TGTGCCAGCAGTTACTCGGGCACGCTCCAGTCTGAAGCTTTCTTT	CASSYSGTLQSEAFF
TRBV2	NA	TRBJ2-2	TRBD2	TGTGCCACCCTAACGGGACTAGCGGGAGGCAACACCGGGGAGCTGTTTTTT	CATLTGLAGGNTGELFF
TRBV10-3	NA	TRBJ2-2	NA	TGTGCCATCAGTGCTATAGCTACACTCACCGGGGAGCTGTTTTTT	CAISAIATLTGELFF
TRBV6-5	NA	TRBJ1-3	TRBD1	TGTGCCAGCAGTTCTACGGGGACAGCGGGAAACACCATATATTTT	CASSSTGTAGNTIYF
TRBV7-9	NA	TRBJ2-7	TRBD1	TGTGCCAGCAGCTACCCGGGACAGGGCTACGAGCAGTACTTC	CASSYPGQGYEQYF
TRBV5-1	NA	TRBJ1-1	NA	TGCGCCAGCAGCTCAACCCCAGGGAGGGACACTGAAGCTTTCTTT	CASSSTPGRDTEAFF
TRBV3-1/TRBV3-2	NA	TRBJ1-1	NA	TGTGCCAGCAGCCAAGGGGTCAGGTTGATCACTGAAGCTTTCTTT	CASSQGVRLITEAFF
TRBV4-3	NA	TRBJ1-2	TRBD1	TGCGCCAGCAGCCAAGACGGACAGGGGGGACGTTTTGGCTACACCTTC	CASSQDGQGGRFGYTF